Following are 20 T cell receptor beta chains from one sample sequenced in a study of T cell repertoires in cytomegalovirus infection. TCRdb used MiXCR to reprocess the reads, holding one entry per CDR3 protein. Counted here are about 490,000 distinct CDR3 sequences, 16% occurring once; the ten biggest clones make up 24%. The specimen sequenced was CD8+ T cells from PBMCs. The receptors here all came from a human donor in good health (CMV status not recorded). Some clones in this sample may be carry-over from other donors' samples.

This clonotype turned up a few times. The chain recombines TRBV6-5 with TRBJ2-1; 9 bases align to TRBD2. Germline V gives CDR1 MNHEY, CDR2 SVGAGI. V shed 6 bases, J shed 1 base, and the junction held 7 bases outside the gene matches. CDR3 length: 16 residues. As DNA, the CDR3 is TGTGCCAGCAGCCTTAGCGGGAGTGGGTCCTACAATGAGCAGTTCTTC. Amino acids: CASSLSGSGSYNEQFF.

Comments on this clonotype: A much larger clone lies a single base off, so this may be a read error. V and J are TRBV4-2 and TRBJ2-1, with 8 bases identical to TRBD2. This CDR3 is built from 16 residues. V trimming: 4 bases; J trimming: 7 bases; junction bases outside the gene matches: 12. Germline V gene lookup returns CDR1 LGHNA and CDR2 YNFKEQ. The CDR3 DNA reads as TGTGCCAGCAGCCCGAGCGGGGGCGGGAGGATAAATGAGCAGTTCTTC. Its translation: CASSPSGGGRINEQFF.

V usage is TRBV7-9 and J usage is TRBJ2-7; unclear D gene. The V gene lost 5 bases and the J gene lost 3 bases, with 14 bases spanning the gap. The CDR3 runs to 14 residues. Germline assignment: CDR1 SEHNR and CDR2 FQNEAQ (reference sequence). CDR3 sequence reads: CASSPVGRLYEQYF. The CDR3, as DNA: TGTGCCAGCAGCCCCGTGGGTCGGCTCTACGAGCAGTACTTC.

The sample holds a few counts of this clonotype. The chain combines TRBV6-6 with TRBJ1-5; TRBD1 might be the D (6 bases). The CDR3 totals 14 residues. The V gene's germline CDR1 is MNHNY and CDR2 SVGAGI (reference sequence). Trimming cost V 5 bases and J 0 bases, with 8 bases left between them. Written as DNA, the CDR3 is TGTGCCAGCAGTGGGGACATTAGCAATCAGCCCCAGCATTTT. Translation: CASSGDISNQPQHF.

This clonotype was found many times. The V and J genes are TRBV28 and TRBJ2-7; 11 nucleotides match TRBD1. Germline-derived CDR1 and CDR2 are MDHEN and SYDVKM. The CDR3 covers 14 residues. V shed 6 bases and J 5 bases; nucleotides not matched to a gene: 6. The CDR3 DNA reads TGTGCCAGCAGCGGACAGGGGGCTTTGGACGAGCAGTACTTC. This gives the protein CASSGQGALDEQYF.

This clonotype was counted many times. The chain carries TRBV27 and TRBJ2-7; unclear D gene. CDR3 size: 13 residues. Germline V CDR1 and CDR2: MNHEY, SMNVEV (reference sequence). Trimming removed 2 bases from V and 1 base from J, with 6 bases in between. CDR3 loop: CASSLGESYEQYF. As DNA, the CDR3 is TGTGCCAGCAGTTTAGGCGAATCCTACGAGCAGTACTTC.

This clonotype was counted only a few times. The V call is TRBV6-6, the J call TRBJ1-2, with D unclear. With 2 bases removed from V and 8 bases from J, the gap between germline ends came to 9 bases. Germline V gene data show CDR1 as MNHNY and CDR2 as SVGAGI (reference sequence). The CDR3 is 12 amino acids. The CDR3: CASSYGRSGYTF. The CDR3, as DNA: TGTGCCAGCAGTTACGGGCGCTCGGGCTACACCTTC.

Regarding this clonotype: A read error is possible here, since a much larger clone lies one base away. The V call is TRBV11-2, the J call TRBJ2-7; D is unresolved. Germline V gene lookup returns CDR1 SGHAT and CDR2 FQNNGV. The CDR3 sequence is 15 residues long. As DNA, the CDR3 is TGTCCCAGCAGCTTAGAGTACGCGACCCCCTACGAGCAGTACTTC. This gives the protein CPSSLEYATPYEQYF.

This clonotype has a count of ten or more. DNA of the CDR3: TGTGCCAGCAGCTCGGGACAGGGGGCAAGCGAGCAGTACTTC. Its translation: CASSSGQGASEQYF. The V gene is TRBV7-9, the J gene TRBJ2-7, with TRBD1 matching 12 bases. Trimming removed 4 bases from V and 6 bases from J; junction bases left unmatched: 4. The CDR3 has 14 amino acids. CDR1 is SEHNR, CDR2 FQNEAQ, per germline (reference sequence). Using reference TRBV7-9 and TRBJ2-7 for the parts outside the CDR3, the full variable domain is DTGVSQNPRHKITKRGQNVTFRCDPISEHNRLYWYRQTLGQGPEFLTYFQNEAQLEKSRLLSDRFSAERPKGSFSTLEIQRTEQGDSAMYLCASSSGQGASEQYFGPGTRLTVT.

In its sample, this clonotype was seen many times. This sequence joins TRBV11-2 and TRBJ2-3; perhaps D is TRBD1 or TRBD2 (5 bases each). From germline, CDR1 is SGHAT and CDR2 FQNNGV. The CDR3 contains 16 residues. Trimming removed 4 bases at V and 2 bases at J, with 16 bases between. The CDR3 loop is CASSSFRGGLTDTQYF. The CDR3, as DNA: TGTGCCAGCAGCTCCTTCCGGGGCGGGCTCACAGATACGCAGTATTTT.

The chain employs TRBV20-1 and TRBJ1-2; D unresolved. V was shortened by 0 bases and J by 4 bases, with 9 bases between the two germline ends. The CDR3 extends over 13 amino acids. Germline CDR1 reads DFQATT; CDR2 reads SNEGSKA (reference sequence). CDR3 nucleotide sequence: TGCAGTGCTAGAGATGGCGATAGCTATGGCTACACCTTC. It encodes CSARDGDSYGYTF.

This clonotype was observed a few times. The chain carries TRBV10-3 and TRBJ1-6; 7 bases are shared with TRBD1. Looked up from germline, CDR1 is ENHRY and CDR2 is SYGVKD. The CDR3 is 14 amino acids. V shed 2 bases and J 7 bases; nucleotides not matched to a gene: 2. CDR3 bases: TGTGCCATCAGTGAGGGGACAGAAAATTCACCCCTCCACTTT. It is translated as CAISEGTENSPLHF.

This clonotype was counted many times. This chain uses TRBV2 with TRBJ1-5; 7 positions agree with TRBD1. CDR1 and CDR2 from the germline V gene are SNHLY and FYNNEI. The CDR3 is made up of 16 amino acids. With V trimmed by 6 bases and J by 2 bases, 10 bases remained unmatched. CDR3 sequence: CASRPTTGEGNQPQHF. CDR3 bases: TGTGCCAGCAGGCCCACTACAGGGGAAGGCAATCAGCCCCAGCATTTT.

The chain uses TRBV9 and TRBJ1-2; no reliable D call. V shed 3 bases and J shed 8 bases, with 11 bases lying between them. Germline assignment: CDR1 SGDLS and CDR2 YYNGEE. The CDR3 length is 12 residues. The CDR3 here is CASSARAEGYTF. In nucleotides, the CDR3 is TGTGCCAGCAGCGCCCGCGCAGAAGGCTACACCTTC. The entire variable domain, with the rest obtained from reference TRBV9 and TRBJ1-2, is as follows: DSGVTQTPKHLITATGQRVTLRCSPRSGDLSVYWYQQSLDQGLQFLIQYYNGEERAKGNILERFSAQQFPDLHSELNLSSLELGDSALYFCASSARAEGYTFGSGTRLTVV.

This clonotype was seen more than once but under ten times. The chain uses TRBV27 and TRBJ1-2; a weak D match, TRBD1 (6 bases). V was clipped by 6 bases and J by 6 bases, with 20 bases between them. CDR3 length equals 15 residues. The germline V gene has CDR1 MNHEY and CDR2 SMNVEV (reference sequence). The CDR3 DNA is TGTGCCAGCAGCCCGGGTTGGACAGCTCGGGATGGCTACACCTTC. The encoded protein is CASSPGWTARDGYTF.

This clonotype was recorded at least ten times. CDR3 DNA sequence: TGTGCCAGCAGCCCCAGTACAGAGCAGTACTTC. Translation: CASSPSTEQYF. The chain is built from TRBV7-9 and TRBJ2-7; no clear D. CDR1 and CDR2 (germline): SEHNR, FQNEAQ (reference sequence). Trimming removed 5 bases from V and 7 bases from J, with 9 bases in between. The CDR3 loop spans 11 amino acids.

The chain has TRBV10-1 and TRBJ2-5, with D possibly called TRBD1 or TRBD2 (6 bases each). This CDR3 spans 13 amino acids. Germline CDR1 reads WNHNN; CDR2 reads SYGVQD (reference sequence). The ends were cut back, 8 bases at V and 4 bases at J, with 14 bases in the middle. The CDR3 DNA follows: TGCGCCAGCTCGAAGGGGGGAGGAGAGACCCAGTACTTC. Its protein product is CASSKGGGETQYF.

In its sample, this clonotype was seen many times. The chain is built from TRBV12-5 and TRBJ2-1; tentatively, D is TRBD1 (6 bases). Germline assignment: CDR1 LGHNT and CDR2 FRNRAP. V gave up 0 bases and J gave up 5 bases, with 14 bases separating them. The CDR3 totals 16 residues. The CDR3 reads CASGLVRSGEDNEQFF. As DNA, the CDR3 is TGTGCTAGTGGTTTGGTACGGTCAGGGGAAGACAATGAGCAGTTCTTC.

At least ten counts were recorded for this clonotype. This chain uses TRBV28 with TRBJ2-3, with 10 bases aligning to TRBD2. The V and J ends lost 4 bases and 3 bases, in that order; junction bases with no gene match: 1. CDR1 MDHEN and CDR2 SYDVKM come from the germline V gene. The CDR3 extends over 14 amino acids. The CDR3 is CASSYSGRTDTQYF. DNA for the CDR3: TGTGCCAGCAGTTATAGCGGGAGGACAGATACGCAGTATTTT.

This clonotype was found many times. The rearrangement joins TRBV6-6 to TRBJ2-2; D not certain. Trimming left V 5 bases short and J 0 bases short, with 13 bases between. There are 16 residues in the CDR3. The germline CDR1 and CDR2 sequences are MNHNY and SVGAGI (reference sequence). The CDR3 DNA sequence: TGTGCCAGCAGTCCCCCCCTAGGGACGAACACCGGGGAGCTGTTTTTT. Protein product: CASSPPLGTNTGELFF.